This TCR beta chain was captured by sequencing in a study of human T cells and chemical hapten exposure. As for the study in general: The variation in per-sample TCR yields arose mainly from small differences in pooled library volumes.

The germline V gene encodes CDR1 LGHNA and CDR2 YNFKEQ. The CDR3 is 13 amino acids. With 0 bases removed from V and 4 bases from J, the gap between germline ends came to 6 bases. This clonotype was observed many times. Single cDNA molecules in the library carried unique molecular identifiers attached during preparation. TCRdb reprocessed the 5' RACE reads via MiXCR and lists one record per CDR3 protein. The repertoire holds about 80,000 distinct CDR3 sequences, with 7% to 8% as singletons. Whole blood, unfractionated, served as the material for total RNA extraction. J is TRBJ1-1 and V is TRBV4-2; D is ambiguous. The sequence derives from a male donor in good health. Written as DNA, the CDR3 is TGTGCCAGCAGCCAAGAAATGAGCACTGAAGCTTTCTTT. This codes for CASSQEMSTEAFF.